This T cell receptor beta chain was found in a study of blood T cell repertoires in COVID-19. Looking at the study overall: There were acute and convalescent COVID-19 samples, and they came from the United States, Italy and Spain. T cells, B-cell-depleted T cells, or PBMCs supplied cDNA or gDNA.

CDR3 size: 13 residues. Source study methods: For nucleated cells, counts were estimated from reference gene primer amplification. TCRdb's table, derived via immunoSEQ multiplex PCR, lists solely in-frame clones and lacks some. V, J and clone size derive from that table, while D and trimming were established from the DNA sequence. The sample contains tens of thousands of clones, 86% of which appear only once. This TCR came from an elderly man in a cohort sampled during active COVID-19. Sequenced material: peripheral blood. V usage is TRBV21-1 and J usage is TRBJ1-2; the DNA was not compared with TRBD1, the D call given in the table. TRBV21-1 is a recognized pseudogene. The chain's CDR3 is CASSKSRNYGYTF. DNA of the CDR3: TGTGCCAGCAGCAAGTCCAGGAACTATGGCTACACCTTC.